These 22 T cell receptor beta chains were all obtained from the same sample, sequenced in a study of T-cell reconstitution after alpha-beta-depleted transplantation in children. As it was prepared, the TCRbeta library received unique molecular identifiers. TCRdb reprocessed the PCR reads with MiXCR, giving one entry per CDR3 protein. This table holds about 580,000 distinct CDR3 sequences, 25% to 30% found once. Sequenced material: PBMCs, taken before TCRalphabeta/CD19-depleted stem cell transplant. The receptors derive from a boy under two years old with Wiskott-Aldrich syndrome, due to receive a stem cell transplant.

The chain has TRBV10-3 and TRBJ2-3; no reliable D call. Trimming left V 7 bases short and J 1 base short, with 15 bases between. CDR1 and CDR2 (germline): ENHRY, SYGVKD. The CDR3 extends over 15 amino acids. The CDR3, as DNA: TGTGCCATCAAGAGGACCAAGAGAGGCACAGATACGCAGTATTTT. Translated: CAIKRTKRGTDTQYF.

This clonotype was seen a single time. The rearrangement links TRBV5-1 to TRBJ2-5; D not certain. The V end lost 5 bases, the J end lost 2 bases, and 7 bases lay between the germline ends. This CDR3 spans 12 amino acids. Germline V gene sequence: CDR1 SGHRS, CDR2 YFSETQ. This CDR3 reads CASRIGQETQYF. The CDR3 coding sequence is TGCGCCAGCAGGATCGGACAAGAGACCCAGTACTTC. Variable domain in full (rest from reference TRBV5-1 and TRBJ2-5): KAGVTQTPRYLIKTRGQQVTLSCSPISGHRSVSWYQQTPGQGLQFLFEYFSETQRNKGNFPGRFSGRQFSNSRSEMNVSTLELGDSALYLCASRIGQETQYFGPGTRLLVL.

The rearrangement links TRBV28 to TRBJ1-2; D might be TRBD1 (5 bases). In germline, CDR1 is MDHEN, CDR2 SYDVKM. The CDR3 runs to 14 residues. Between the trimmed V and J ends, which lost 3 bases and 4 bases, there was a span of 12 bases. The CDR3 nucleotides are TGTGCCAGCAGTTTGGGGACGGCCATCTATGGCTACACCTTC. It specifies CASSLGTAIYGYTF.

The chain has TRBV5-1 and TRBJ1-1, with 8 bases that match TRBD1. CDR1 and CDR2 (germline): SGHRS, YFSETQ. V shed 0 bases, J shed 3 bases, and the junction held 4 bases outside the gene matches. The CDR3 spans 15 residues. The CDR3 DNA reads as TGCGCCAGCAGCTTGGTGGACAGGGAGGACACTGAAGCTTTCTTT. Translated: CASSLVDREDTEAFF.

The table lists this clonotype with a few counts. The chain links TRBV29-1 to TRBJ2-7; D unclear. Germline V lookup: CDR1 SQVTM, CDR2 ANQGSEA. The CDR3 runs 11 residues. With 5 bases removed from V and 1 base from J, the gap between germline ends came to 6 bases. Here the CDR3 DNA reads TGCAGCGTTCATGCTTCCTACGAGCAGTACTTC. It specifies CSVHASYEQYF.

The chain carries TRBV11-2 and TRBJ1-4; 7 bases match TRBD1. The ends lost 2 bases at V and 7 bases at J; junction bases unmatched: 4. The V gene's germline CDR1 is SGHAT and CDR2 FQNNGV. The CDR3 is made up of 14 amino acids. CDR3 sequence reads: CASSLKGASEKLFF. DNA of the CDR3: TGTGCCAGCAGCTTAAAGGGGGCGAGTGAAAAACTGTTTTTT.

This clonotype was seen a handful of times. The chain carries TRBV7-2 and TRBJ2-2; the D gene is possibly TRBD2 (5 bases). Trimming removed 5 bases at V and 0 bases at J, with 10 bases between. CDR1 and CDR2 from the germline V gene are SGHTA and FQGNSA. CDR3 length: 15 residues. CDR3 sequence (DNA): TGTGCCAGCAGCGACCGGCGGGCGAACACCGGGGAGCTGTTTTTT. Protein: CASSDRRANTGELFF.

In this sample, this clonotype turned up a few times. The chain couples TRBV3-1 to TRBJ1-2; TRBD1 is a possible D gene (6 bases). This CDR3 spans 14 amino acids. Trimming left V 4 bases short and J 4 bases short, with 13 bases between. Germline V gives CDR1 LGHDT, CDR2 YNNKEL (reference sequence). The CDR3 DNA sequence: TGTGCCAGCAGCCGTATGGGACACCTCTATGGCTACACCTTC. This sequence encodes CASSRMGHLYGYTF.

There are a few counts of this clonotype. The CDR3 DNA follows: TGTGCCAGCACAAGGGGAGACACCGGGGAGCTGTTTTTT. Protein sequence: CASTRGDTGELFF. The chain carries TRBV12-3 or TRBV12-4 and TRBJ2-2, with D tentatively TRBD1 or TRBD2 (5 bases each). The CDR3 has 13 amino acids. The ends were cut back, 7 bases at V and 3 bases at J, with 9 bases in the middle.

This clonotype has just a few counts. V and J are TRBV5-1 and TRBJ2-3; D remains unclear. Trimming removed 0 bases from V and 6 bases from J, with 5 bases in between. Germline assignment: CDR1 SGHRS and CDR2 YFSETQ. The CDR3 has 12 residues. DNA for the CDR3: TGCGCCAGCAGCTTGGTCCACGATACGCAGTATTTT. This gives the protein CASSLVHDTQYF.

This clonotype was seen a few times. J is TRBJ2-1 and V is TRBV2; TRBD2 aligns across 9 bases. The V segment lost 6 bases and the J segment 5 bases; nucleotides outside the gene matches: 14. CDR3 length equals 17 residues. Looked up from germline, CDR1 is SNHLY and CDR2 is FYNNEI. DNA for the CDR3: TGTGCCAGCAGCGATTATACCCTAGCGGGAACCGACAATGAGCAGTTCTTC. It is translated as CASSDYTLAGTDNEQFF.

This clonotype was observed many times. The chain couples TRBV18 to TRBJ2-7, with D possibly TRBD2 on 5 matching bases. V lost 4 bases to trimming and J lost 9 bases, with 19 bases between them. From germline, CDR1 is KGHSH and CDR2 LQKENI. The CDR3 is 14 amino acids. CDR3 bases: TGTGCCAGCTCACAAAGGCAAGGAGGCCCAGGGCAGTACTTC. This encodes CASSQRQGGPGQYF.

The V gene is TRBV7-6, the J gene TRBJ2-7, with D maybe TRBD2 (6 bases). This CDR3 contains 15 residues. CDR1 is SGHVS, CDR2 FNYEAQ, per germline. V was pared by 5 bases and J by 0 bases, with 14 bases between. CDR3 residues: CASSRWDFPSYEQYF. In DNA, the CDR3 is TGTGCCAGCAGCCGCTGGGACTTTCCCTCCTACGAGCAGTACTTC.

This clonotype was picked up a small number of times. The chain has TRBV24-1 and TRBJ2-3; D gene unclear. CDR3 size: 12 residues. In germline, CDR1 is KGHDR, CDR2 SFDVKD. V was trimmed by 5 bases and J by 2 bases, leaving 4 bases between them. As DNA, the CDR3 is TGTGCCACCAGTGGGAACACAGATACGCAGTATTTT. Protein sequence: CATSGNTDTQYF.

The gene calls are TRBV5-1 and TRBJ2-1, with 12 bases aligning to TRBD2. Germline assignment: CDR1 SGHRS and CDR2 YFSETQ. J was trimmed by 6 bases and V by 1 base; bases with no gene match: 5. The CDR3 totals 16 residues. DNA for the CDR3: TGCGCCAGCAGCTTGATGCCTAGCGGGGGGGGCAATGAGCAGTTCTTC. This translates into CASSLMPSGGGNEQFF.

V usage is TRBV7-3 and J usage is TRBJ2-1; D gene unclear. V was trimmed by 5 bases and J by 5 bases, leaving 10 bases between them. Germline CDR1 and CDR2: SGHTA and FQGTGA. This CDR3 has 13 residues. CDR3: CASSLNVDNEQFF. The CDR3 region has the DNA TGTGCCAGCAGCCTCAACGTAGACAATGAGCAGTTCTTC.

This clonotype was observed a few times. The chain carries TRBV3-1 and TRBJ1-1; TRBD1 might be the D (6 bases). The CDR3 contains 16 residues. V was trimmed by 1 base and J by 2 bases, leaving 14 bases between them. Looked up from germline, CDR1 is LGHDT and CDR2 is YNNKEL (reference sequence). The CDR3, as DNA: TGTGCCAGCAGCCAAGGGTACAGGGAAGGTAACACTGAAGCTTTCTTT. Translating gives CASSQGYREGNTEAFF. Together with reference TRBV3-1 and TRBJ1-1, the CDR3 gives the full variable domain: DTAVSQTPKYLVTQMGNDKSIKCEQNLGHDTMYWYKQDSKKFLKIMFSYNNKELIINETVPNRFSPKSPDKAHLNLHINSLELGDSAVYFCASSQGYREGNTEAFFGQGTRLTVV.

The sample holds a few counts of this clonotype. The V call is TRBV5-1, the J call TRBJ1-1; D is unclear. This CDR3 region has 15 residues. CDR1 SGHRS and CDR2 YFSETQ come from the germline V gene. Trimming removed 4 bases from V and 4 bases from J, with 17 bases in between. CDR3 bases: TGCGCCAGCAGCCCTAGACCCGTCCCGGGCACTGAAGCTTTCTTT. The encoded protein is CASSPRPVPGTEAFF.

This clonotype was picked up a small number of times. This chain connects TRBV5-1 to TRBJ2-2; 10 bases match TRBD2. With V trimmed by 0 bases and J by 5 bases, 13 bases remained unmatched. The germline V gene has CDR1 SGHRS and CDR2 YFSETQ. The CDR3 sequence is 19 residues long. This CDR3 reads CASSLESGRAVLGTGELFF. DNA for the CDR3: TGCGCCAGCAGCTTGGAGAGCGGGAGGGCCGTCTTAGGAACCGGGGAGCTGTTTTTT.

The chain recombines TRBV6-5 with TRBJ2-1, with 9 positions matching TRBD2. This CDR3 has 16 amino acids. CDR1 and CDR2 from the germline V gene are MNHEY and SVGAGI. Germline trimming cut 1 base from V and 6 bases from J; bases unmatched to any gene: 7. CDR3 loop: CASSYLVGLAGNEQFF. CDR3 nucleotide sequence: TGTGCCAGCAGTTACTTGGTGGGACTAGCTGGCAATGAGCAGTTCTTC.

This clonotype was counted only a few times. V gene TRBV15 combines with J gene TRBJ1-2; D remains ambiguous. This CDR3 region has 14 residues. Per the germline V gene, CDR1 is LNHNV and CDR2 is YYDKDF (reference sequence). Trimming removed 3 bases at V and 7 bases at J, with 15 bases between. CDR3 in DNA: TGTGCCACCAGCAGTTACCAGGACGTCGGTGGCTACACCTTC. Residues: CATSSYQDVGGYTF.

The genes are TRBV6-5 and TRBJ2-2, with D perhaps matching TRBD1 (6 bases). The ends were cut back, 4 bases at V and 4 bases at J, with 10 bases in the middle. Germline CDR1 and CDR2: MNHEY and SVGAGI. The CDR3 is 14 amino acids. In DNA form, the CDR3 reads TGTGCCAGCAGTTCCCTGACAGGCACCGGGGAGCTGTTTTTT. As protein: CASSSLTGTGELFF.